The 7 T cell receptor beta chains given below trace back to one sample, sequenced in a study of technical replicates of blood from several donors. Produced via immunoSEQ multiplex PCR; TCRdb's table is partial and in-frame only. The repertoire has about 75,000 clones, around 91% of them found once; the top ten carry about 0.38%. The specimen sequenced was T cells isolated from PBMCs. All receptors derive from a human donor in good health.

The chain recombines TRBV2 with TRBJ2-2, with TRBD1 identical over 7 bases. This CDR3 is 13 amino acids long. The germline V gene encodes CDR1 SNHLY and CDR2 FYNNEI. The V gene end was trimmed by 6 bases and the J gene end by 6 bases; junction bases not matched to a gene: 4. CDR3 region: CASRTDRSGELFF. CDR3 nucleotides: TGTGCCAGCAGAACGGACAGGTCCGGGGAGCTGTTTTTT. Full variable domain (missing parts from reference TRBV2 and TRBJ2-2): EPEVTQTPSHQVTQMGQEVILRCVPISNHLYFYWYRQILGQKVEFLVSFYNNEISEKSEIFDDQFSVERPDGSNFTLKIRSTKLEDSAMYFCASRTDRSGELFFGEGSRLTVL.

DNA for the CDR3: TGTGCCAGCAGCCAAGCTGTACCGACTGGGAGAAATGAGCAGTTCTTC. It yields the protein CASSQAVPTGRNEQFF. The rearrangement links TRBV4-2 to TRBJ2-1; D perhaps matches TRBD2 (5 bases). Deletions cut 1 base from V and 7 bases from J, with 17 bases between. Germline V gene lookup returns CDR1 LGHNA and CDR2 YNFKEQ. CDR3 length: 16 residues.

V usage is TRBV9 and J usage is TRBJ2-3; D is unresolved. There are 12 residues in the CDR3. Germline V gene data show CDR1 as SGDLS and CDR2 as YYNGEE. Between the trimmed V and J ends, which lost 0 bases and 4 bases, there was a span of 3 bases. The CDR3 loop reads CASSVDSDTQYF. The CDR3 DNA is TGTGCCAGCAGCGTAGACTCAGATACGCAGTATTTT. Full variable domain (outside the CDR3, taken from reference TRBV9 and TRBJ2-3): DSGVTQTPKHLITATGQRVTLRCSPRSGDLSVYWYQQSLDQGLQFLIQYYNGEERAKGNILERFSAQQFPDLHSELNLSSLELGDSALYFCASSVDSDTQYFGPGTRLTVL.

The genes are TRBV2 and TRBJ2-4, with 8 nucleotides matching TRBD1. The V segment lost 6 bases and the J segment 3 bases; nucleotides outside the gene matches: 7. Germline CDR1 SNHLY, CDR2 FYNNEI. The length of the CDR3 is 15 residues. CDR3: CASSGQGGRKNIQYF. CDR3 nucleotide sequence: TGTGCCAGCAGCGGACAGGGAGGCCGCAAAAACATTCAGTACTTC.

The chain carries TRBV6-5 and TRBJ1-1; D gene ambiguous. CDR1 is MNHEY, CDR2 SVGAGI, per germline. CDR3 size: 13 residues. Trimming took off 6 bases at V and 4 bases at J, with 12 bases between the two ends. As DNA, the CDR3 is TGTGCCAGCAGAAGAGGGATGGCCACTGAAGCTTTCTTT. It encodes CASRRGMATEAFF.

The V and J genes are TRBV21-1 and TRBJ2-5; the tabulated D call, TRBD2, remains unverified against the DNA. TRBV21-1 is a listed pseudogene. The CDR3 covers 11 residues. DNA for the CDR3: TGTGCCAGCAGCAACGGGGAGACCCAGTACTTC. Translation gives CASSNGETQYF.

This clone was counted a few times. The genes are TRBV7-6 and TRBJ1-1; 7 nucleotides line up with TRBD1. This CDR3 has 15 amino acids. The junction had 8 bases not matched to a gene; V was cut back by 0 bases and J by 7 bases. The germline V gene has CDR1 SGHVS and CDR2 FNYEAQ. CDR3 amino acids: CASSLAPPGQNEAFF. CDR3 sequence (DNA): TGTGCCAGCAGCTTAGCGCCGCCGGGACAGAATGAAGCTTTCTTT.